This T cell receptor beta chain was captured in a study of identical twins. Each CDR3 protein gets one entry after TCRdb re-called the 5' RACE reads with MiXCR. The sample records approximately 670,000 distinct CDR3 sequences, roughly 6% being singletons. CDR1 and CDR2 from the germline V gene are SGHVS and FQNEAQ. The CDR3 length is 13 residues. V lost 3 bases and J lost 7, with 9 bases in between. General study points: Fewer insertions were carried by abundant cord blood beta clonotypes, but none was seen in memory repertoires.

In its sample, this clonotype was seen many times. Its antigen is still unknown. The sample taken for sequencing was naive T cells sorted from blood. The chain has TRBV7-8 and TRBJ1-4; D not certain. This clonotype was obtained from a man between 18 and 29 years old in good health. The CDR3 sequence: CASSLTDREKLFF. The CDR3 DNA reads TGTGCCAGCAGCTTGACGGACCGTGAAAAACTGTTTTTT.